This note documents a single T cell receptor beta chain sequence. Per germline, CDR1 SQVTM and CDR2 ANQGSEA. The CDR3 consists of 18 residues. V shed 4 bases, J shed 0 bases, and the junction held 14 bases outside the gene matches. RNA totalling roughly 0.45 to 1 ug underwent reverse transcription with random hexamers. MiXCR was run by TCRdb on the immunoSEQ multiplex PCR reads, yielding one entry per CDR3 protein. The sample shows around 140,000 distinct CDR3 sequences, approximately 95% of them seen only once. This specimen belongs to a study of CD8 T cells in Susac syndrome. This clonotype originated in a human donor with Susac syndrome. The chain carries TRBV29-1 and TRBJ2-3; 9 bases align to TRBD2. Sequences were obtained from CD4+ T cells from PBMCs. DNA for the CDR3: TGCAGCGTTGTAAGTCCGACTAGCGGTAAAACGAGCACAGATACGCAGTATTTT. Residues: CSVVSPTSGKTSTDTQYF.